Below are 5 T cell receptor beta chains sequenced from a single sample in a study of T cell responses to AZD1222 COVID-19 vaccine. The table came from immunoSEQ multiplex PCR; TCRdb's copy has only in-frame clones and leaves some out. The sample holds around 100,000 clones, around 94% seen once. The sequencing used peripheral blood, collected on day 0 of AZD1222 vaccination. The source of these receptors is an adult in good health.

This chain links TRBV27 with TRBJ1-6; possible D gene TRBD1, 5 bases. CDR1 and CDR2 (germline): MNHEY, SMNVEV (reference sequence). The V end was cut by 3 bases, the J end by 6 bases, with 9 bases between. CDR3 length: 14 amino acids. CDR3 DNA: TGTGCCAGCAGTTTTCATAGGGGTAATTCACCCCTCCACTTT. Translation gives CASSFHRGNSPLHF.

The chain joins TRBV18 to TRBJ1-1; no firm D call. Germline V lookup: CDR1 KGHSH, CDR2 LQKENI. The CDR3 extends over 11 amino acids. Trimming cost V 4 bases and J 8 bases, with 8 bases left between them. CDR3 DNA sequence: TGTGCCAGCTCACAGCTGGAGGAAGCTTTCTTT. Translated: CASSQLEEAFF.

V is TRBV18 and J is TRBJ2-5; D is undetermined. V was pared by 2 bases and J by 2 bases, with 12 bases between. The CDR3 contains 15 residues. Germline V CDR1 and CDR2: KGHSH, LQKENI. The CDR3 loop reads CASSPGGGLQETQYF. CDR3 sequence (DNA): TGTGCCAGCTCACCAGGTGGCGGCCTTCAAGAGACCCAGTACTTC.

CDR3 sequence reads: CASSGDSGANVLTF. CDR3 DNA: TGTGCTAGCTCAGGGGATTCAGGGGCCAACGTCCTGACTTTC. The chain carries TRBV12-5 and TRBJ2-6; weak D call: TRBD1 (6 bases). V lost 9 bases and J 4 bases, leaving 13 bases between the germline ends. Looked up from germline, CDR1 is LGHNT and CDR2 is FRNRAP. The CDR3 consists of 14 residues. Complete variable domain (other parts from reference TRBV12-5 and TRBJ2-6): DARVTQTPRHKVTEMGQEVTMRCQPILGHNTVFWYRQTMMQGLELLAYFRNRAPLDDSGMPKDRFSAEMPDATLATLKIQPSEPRDSAVYFCASSGDSGANVLTFGAGSRLTVL.

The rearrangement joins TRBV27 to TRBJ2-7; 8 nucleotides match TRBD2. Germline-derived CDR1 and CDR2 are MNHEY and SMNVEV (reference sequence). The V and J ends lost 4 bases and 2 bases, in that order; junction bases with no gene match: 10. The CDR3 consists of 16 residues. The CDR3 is CASSSPPGLGAYEQYF. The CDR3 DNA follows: TGTGCCAGCAGTTCACCCCCGGGACTAGGGGCCTACGAGCAGTACTTC.